The rows below give T cell receptor beta chains drawn from one sample of a study of blood T cell repertoires in COVID-19. Assay: immunoSEQ multiplex PCR; the TCRdb copy retains only in-frame clones and omits some. The data show over 85,000 clones, with approximately 68% seen just once and more than 7.5% held by the top ten. The sequenced sample consisted of peripheral blood. These receptors were obtained from a woman aged 60-70 years with acute or convalescent COVID-19. CDR3s include the opening cysteine and the closing phenylalanine or tryptophan. D genes are given only for firm matches.

D gene,J gene,V gene,CDR3 protein,CDR3 DNA
NA,TRBJ1-4,TRBV18,CASSPAGQRASTNEKLFF,TGTGCCAGCTCACCCGCAGGACAGAGGGCCTCAACTAATGAAAAACTGTTTTTT
NA,TRBJ2-7,TRBV7-2,CASSSEQGSYEQYF,TGTGCCAGCAGCTCAGAACAGGGTTCCTACGAGCAGTACTTC
NA,TRBJ1-3,TRBV19,CASSIGRDISGNTIYF,TGTGCCAGTAGTATAGGCCGGGACATCTCTGGAAACACCATATATTTT
NA,TRBJ2-6,TRBV19,CASGPGNSGANVLTF,TGTGCCAGCGGACCGGGGAACTCTGGGGCCAACGTCCTGACTTTC
NA,TRBJ2-5,TRBV25-1,CASAETSRFQETQYF,TGTGCCAGCGCCGAAACATCCAGGTTCCAAGAGACCCAGTACTTC
NA,TRBJ1-1,TRBV10-2,CASTSGQANTEAFF,TGCGCCAGCACATCGGGACAAGCGAACACTGAAGCTTTCTTT
NA,TRBJ1-6,TRBV7-9,CASSFIGPGSSSPLHF,TGTGCCAGCAGCTTTATTGGACCAGGGTCCAGTTCACCCCTCCACTTT
TRBD2,TRBJ2-3,TRBV6-5,CASSSSGSTDTQYF,TGTGCCAGCAGTTCTAGCGGTAGCACAGATACGCAGTATTTT
TRBD1,TRBJ2-1,TRBV7-3,CASSSPDRSYYNEQFF,TGTGCCAGCAGCTCCCCGGACAGGAGTTACTACAATGAGCAGTTCTTC
NA,TRBJ2-2,TRBV14,CASSHGLQLNTGELFF,TGTGCCAGCAGCCACGGACTACAGTTGAACACCGGGGAGCTGTTTTTT